The clone carrying this T cell receptor beta chain was picked up a small number of times. In germline, CDR1 is MGHDK, CDR2 SYGVNS. CDR3 size: 14 residues. V shed 8 bases and J shed 0 bases, with 10 bases lying between them. The assay was run at survey level. Sequenced by immunoSEQ multiplex PCR; TCRdb stores in-frame clones only, minus some. The data hold roughly 23,000 clones, with around 81% observed a single time. This entry is derived from a study of STAT5B mutations in CD4+ large granular lymphocyte leukemia. This sequence originates from a human donor in good health. The sequenced material came from CD4+ T cells from blood buffy coats. The rearrangement joins TRBV25-1 to TRBJ1-4; D may be TRBD1 (6 bases). The CDR3 bases are TGTGCCAGCTGGACAGATGCAACTAATGAAAAACTGTTTTTT. This encodes CASWTDATNEKLFF.